This entry features one T cell receptor (beta chain) sequence. No antigen is known for it. The sample originates from a study of OX40 agonist ivuxolimab in advanced cancers. Points from the study as a whole: Researchers report that CD8+ T cells had, on average, more expanded clones than CD4+.

Germline V gene lookup returns CDR1 SGHRS and CDR2 YFSETQ. The CDR3 runs 17 residues. Trimming took 0 bases from V and 7 from J; bases not matched to a gene: 12. Generated by immunoSEQ multiplex PCR, the TCRdb table keeps only in-frame clones and is missing some. The sample shows about 79,000 clones, 90% of them seen only once. The gene calls are TRBV5-1 and TRBJ1-4, with 7 bases matching TRBD1. Sequences were derived from CD4+ or CD8+ T cells sorted from blood, sampled in a trial of the OX40 agonist ivuxolimab. The clonotype comes from an adult with an advanced solid tumor such as melanoma, head and neck, liver or kidney cancer. The CDR3 protein is CASSLGARGLDREKLFF. The CDR3 DNA is TGCGCCAGCAGCTTGGGCGCTAGGGGGCTGGATCGTGAAAAACTGTTTTTT.